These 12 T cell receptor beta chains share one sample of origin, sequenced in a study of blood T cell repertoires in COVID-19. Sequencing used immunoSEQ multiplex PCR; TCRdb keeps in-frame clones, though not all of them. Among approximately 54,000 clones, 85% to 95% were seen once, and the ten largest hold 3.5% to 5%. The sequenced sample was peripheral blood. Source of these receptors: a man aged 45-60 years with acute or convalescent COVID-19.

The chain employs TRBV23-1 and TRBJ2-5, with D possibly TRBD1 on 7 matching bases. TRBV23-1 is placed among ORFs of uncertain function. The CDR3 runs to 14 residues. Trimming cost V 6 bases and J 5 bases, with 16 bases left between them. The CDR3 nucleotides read TGCGCCAGCAGAACAGGGGAGGAGCGGGAGACCCAGTACTTC. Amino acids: CASRTGEERETQYF.

The DNA for the CDR3 is TGCAGCGCCCGGGTCGGGGAGGGCAATCAGCCCCAGCATTTT. It yields the protein CSARVGEGNQPQHF. The chain joins TRBV29-1 to TRBJ1-5; no clear D. Germline loops: CDR1 SQVTM, CDR2 ANQGSEA. The CDR3 consists of 14 residues. V was cut by 7 bases and J by 2 bases, with 15 bases left in between. Based on the CDR3 plus reference TRBV29-1 and TRBJ1-5, the full variable domain is SAVISQKPSRDICQRGTSLTIQCQVDSQVTMMFWYRQQPGQSLTLIATANQGSEATYESGFVIDKFPISRPNLTFSTLTVSNMSPEDSSIYLCSARVGEGNQPQHFGDGTRLSIL.

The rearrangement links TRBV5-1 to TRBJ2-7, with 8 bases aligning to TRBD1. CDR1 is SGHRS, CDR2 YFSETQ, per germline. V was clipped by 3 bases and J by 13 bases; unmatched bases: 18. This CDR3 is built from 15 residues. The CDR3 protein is CASSSPGQEAQYLYF. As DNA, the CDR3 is TGCGCCAGCAGCTCCCCGGGACAGGAGGCTCAATATCTATACTTC.

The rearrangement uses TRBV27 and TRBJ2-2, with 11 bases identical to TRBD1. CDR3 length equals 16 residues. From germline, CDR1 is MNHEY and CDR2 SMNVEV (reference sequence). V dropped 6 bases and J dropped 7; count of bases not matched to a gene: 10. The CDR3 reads CASSNPGQGGIGELFF. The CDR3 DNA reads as TGTGCCAGCAGCAACCCGGGACAGGGGGGGATCGGGGAGCTGTTTTTT.

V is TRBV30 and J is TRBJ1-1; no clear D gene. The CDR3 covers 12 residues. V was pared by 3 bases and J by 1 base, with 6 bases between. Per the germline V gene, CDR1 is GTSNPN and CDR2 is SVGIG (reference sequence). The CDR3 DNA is TGTGCCTGGAGACTCACGAACACTGAAGCTTTCTTT. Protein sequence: CAWRLTNTEAFF.

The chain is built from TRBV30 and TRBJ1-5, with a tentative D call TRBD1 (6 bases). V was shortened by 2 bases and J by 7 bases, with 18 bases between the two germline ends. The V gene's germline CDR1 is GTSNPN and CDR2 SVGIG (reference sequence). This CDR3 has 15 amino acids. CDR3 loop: CAWSRGTAQGQPQHF. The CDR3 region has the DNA TGTGCCTGGAGTAGGGGGACGGCTCAGGGGCAGCCCCAGCATTTT.

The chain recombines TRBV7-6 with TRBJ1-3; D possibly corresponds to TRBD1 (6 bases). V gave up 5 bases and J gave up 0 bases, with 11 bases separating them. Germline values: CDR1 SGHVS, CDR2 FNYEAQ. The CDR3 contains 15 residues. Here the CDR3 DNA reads TGTGCCAGCAGCATCTTACAGGGCTCTGGAAACACCATATATTTT. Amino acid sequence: CASSILQGSGNTIYF.

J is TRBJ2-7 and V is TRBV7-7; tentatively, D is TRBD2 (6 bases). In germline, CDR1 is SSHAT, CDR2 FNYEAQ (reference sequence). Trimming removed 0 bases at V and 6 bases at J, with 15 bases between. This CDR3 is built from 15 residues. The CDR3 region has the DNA TGTGCCAGCAGCTTAGCTGCGGGACTCCCGACCGAGCAGTACTTC. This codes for CASSLAAGLPTEQYF.

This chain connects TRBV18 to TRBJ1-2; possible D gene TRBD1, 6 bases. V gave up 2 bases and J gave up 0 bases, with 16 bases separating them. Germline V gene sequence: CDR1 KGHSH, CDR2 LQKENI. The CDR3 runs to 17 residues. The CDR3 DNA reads TGTGCCAGCTCACCAAGTGTCGCAGGGGATACTAACTATGGCTACACCTTC. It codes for CASSPSVAGDTNYGYTF.

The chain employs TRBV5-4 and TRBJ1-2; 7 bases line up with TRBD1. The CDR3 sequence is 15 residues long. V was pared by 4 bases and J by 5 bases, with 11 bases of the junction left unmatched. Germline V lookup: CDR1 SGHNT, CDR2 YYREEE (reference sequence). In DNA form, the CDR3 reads TGTGCCAGCAGCCTAAGGACAGGTAGTGGATATGGCTACACCTTC. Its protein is CASSLRTGSGYGYTF.

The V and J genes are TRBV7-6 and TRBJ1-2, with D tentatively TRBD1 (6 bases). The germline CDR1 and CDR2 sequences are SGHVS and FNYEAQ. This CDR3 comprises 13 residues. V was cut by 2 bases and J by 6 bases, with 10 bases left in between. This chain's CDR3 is CASSLKTGHGYTF. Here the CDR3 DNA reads TGTGCCAGCAGCTTAAAGACAGGTCATGGCTACACCTTC.

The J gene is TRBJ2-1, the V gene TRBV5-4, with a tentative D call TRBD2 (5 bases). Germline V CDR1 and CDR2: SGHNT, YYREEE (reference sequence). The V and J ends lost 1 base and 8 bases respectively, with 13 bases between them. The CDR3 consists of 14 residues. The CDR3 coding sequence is TGTGCCAGCAGCTTGTCGCGACTACTCGATGAGCAGTTCTTC. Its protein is CASSLSRLLDEQFF. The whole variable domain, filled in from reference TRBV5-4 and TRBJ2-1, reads ETGVTQSPTHLIKTRGQQVTLRCSSQSGHNTVSWYQQALGQGPQFIFQYYREEENGRGNFPPRFSGLQFPNYSSELNVNALELDDSALYLCASSLSRLLDEQFFGPGTRLTVL.